Each of the 31 T cell receptor beta chains below was sequenced from the same sample in a study of blood T cell repertoires in COVID-19 (dated by TCRdb to the early 2020s). Libraries were prepared through the immunoSEQ multiplex PCR assay. Imported from immuneACCESS, the table was reduced by TCRdb to in-frame sequences with V and J called. These copies leave out some clones; in studies compared against another copy, an unresolved V gene accounts for under half, and the cause of the remainder is not known. This sample gives more than 250,000 clones in total; about nine tenths of them show up just once. The ten largest clones take up more than 9% of the sample. The sample was PBMCs or T cells enriched from blood (not recorded which). The receptors shown here come from a woman aged 18-29 years who had recovered from COVID-19.

V gene TRBV10-1 combines with J gene TRBJ1-4; 7 nucleotides match TRBD1. V dropped 6 bases and J dropped 6; count of bases not matched to a gene: 7. This CDR3 has 14 amino acids. The germline V gene has CDR1 WNHNN and CDR2 SYGVQD (reference sequence). The CDR3: CASRRRGLDEKLFF. The DNA of the CDR3 is TGCGCCAGCAGGAGGAGGGGGCTAGATGAAAAACTGTTTTTT.

V and J are TRBV9 and TRBJ2-3; 7 nucleotides match TRBD2. The CDR3 contains 16 residues. From germline, CDR1 is SGDLS and CDR2 YYNGEE. The junction had 4 bases not matched to a gene; V was cut back by 0 bases and J by 0 bases. CDR3 residues: CASSVVQRGSTDTQYF. The CDR3 nucleotides are TGTGCCAGCAGCGTAGTTCAGCGGGGAAGCACAGATACGCAGTATTTT.

V usage is TRBV4-1 and J usage is TRBJ1-2; D not certain. This CDR3 spans 16 amino acids. The germline V and J ends were trimmed by 1 base and 2 bases, with 14 bases remaining between them. Germline CDR1 MGHRA, CDR2 YSYEKL. CDR3 loop: CASSQVFPGRNYGYTF. As DNA, the CDR3 is TGCGCCAGCAGCCAAGTTTTCCCAGGTAGAAACTATGGCTACACCTTC.

This clone was seen only once. The chain has TRBV5-1 and TRBJ2-3; 7 nucleotides line up with TRBD2. CDR1 and CDR2 (germline): SGHRS, YFSETQ. The CDR3 contains 14 residues. With 2 bases clipped from V and 5 bases from J, the junction kept 5 bases outside the gene matches. Here the CDR3 reads CASSFSGREDTQYF. The CDR3 nucleotides are TGCGCCAGCAGCTTCTCTGGGAGGGAAGATACGCAGTATTTT.

The chain uses TRBV11-2 and TRBJ2-7, with 10 bases matching TRBD1. V shed 4 bases and J 3 bases; nucleotides not matched to a gene: 6. The CDR3 contains 15 residues. Germline V gene sequence: CDR1 SGHAT, CDR2 FQNNGV. Written as DNA, the CDR3 is TGTGCCAGCAGCTGGGGGACAGGGGAAATCTACGAGCAGTACTTC. Protein sequence: CASSWGTGEIYEQYF.

The chain is built from TRBV4-1 and TRBJ2-1; TRBD2 matches at 9 bases. The germline gives CDR1 MGHRA, CDR2 YSYEKL. The CDR3 has 15 residues. V lost 0 bases to trimming and J lost 6 bases; unmatched junction nucleotides: 3. The CDR3 is CASSQDQLAGNEQFF. CDR3 nucleotide sequence: TGCGCCAGCAGCCAAGATCAACTAGCGGGCAATGAGCAGTTCTTC.

The chain has TRBV30 and TRBJ1-2; no reliable D call. V was cut by 0 bases and J by 6 bases, with 11 bases left in between. Germline V CDR1 and CDR2: GTSNPN, SVGIG (reference sequence). The CDR3 sequence is 13 residues long. This CDR3 reads CAWSVLVIDGYTF. In DNA form, the CDR3 reads TGTGCCTGGAGTGTACTGGTTATCGATGGCTACACCTTC.

The chain links TRBV7-3 to TRBJ1-2, with TRBD1 matching over 7 bases. Germline CDR1 SGHTA, CDR2 FQGTGA. V lost 5 bases to trimming and J lost 8 bases; unmatched junction nucleotides: 8. This CDR3 spans 13 amino acids. The CDR3: CASSRRQGDGYTF. Written as DNA, the CDR3 is TGTGCCAGCAGCCGCAGACAGGGCGACGGCTACACCTTC.

With regard to this clone: This CDR3 is also generated by other DNA sequences in the sample. The chain uses TRBV6-5 and TRBJ1-1; D gene unclear. CDR1 is MNHEY, CDR2 SVGAGI, per germline. This CDR3 comprises 13 residues. Trimming removed 6 bases at V and 1 base at J, with 9 bases between. In DNA, the CDR3 is TGTGCCAGCAGCTTAACTGGGAACACTGAAGCTTTCTTT. It translates to CASSLTGNTEAFF.

Ten or more counts support this clone. The chain combines TRBV27 with TRBJ2-1; no definite D call. CDR3 length: 14 residues. CDR1 and CDR2 from the germline V gene are MNHEY and SMNVEV (reference sequence). The V end was cut by 5 bases, the J end by 2 bases, with 10 bases between. The CDR3 DNA is TGTGCCAGCAGTAATCTGCGGACCTACAATGAGCAGTTCTTC. Translation: CASSNLRTYNEQFF.

This chain connects TRBV6-5 to TRBJ1-2; D may be TRBD1 (6 bases). The CDR3 consists of 11 residues. Germline V gene sequence: CDR1 MNHEY, CDR2 SVGAGI. V lost 6 bases, J lost 5 bases, and 7 bases lay in between. In DNA, the CDR3 is TGTGCCAGCAGCCAGGGGTATGGCTACACCTTC. This codes for CASSQGYGYTF.

This clone came up once. The CDR3 region is CASSLPRDNSPLHF. For the CDR3, the DNA is TGTGCCAGCAGTTTACCCAGGGATAATTCACCCCTCCACTTT. The rearrangement uses TRBV27 and TRBJ1-6, with D tentatively TRBD1 (5 bases). This CDR3 is 14 amino acids long. Trimming pared 2 bases from V and 5 bases from J, leaving 7 bases between. The germline CDR1 and CDR2 sequences are MNHEY and SMNVEV (reference sequence).

V usage is TRBV9 and J usage is TRBJ1-1; TRBD1 might be the D (5 bases). The CDR3 consists of 13 residues. V dropped 4 bases and J dropped 3 bases, with 10 bases sitting between them. Germline V lookup: CDR1 SGDLS, CDR2 YYNGEE. DNA for the CDR3: TGTGCCAGCAGCAATCGGGGGGACACTGAAGCTTTCTTT. Translation gives CASSNRGDTEAFF. Together with reference TRBV9 and TRBJ1-1, the CDR3 gives the full variable domain: DSGVTQTPKHLITATGQRVTLRCSPRSGDLSVYWYQQSLDQGLQFLIQYYNGEERAKGNILERFSAQQFPDLHSELNLSSLELGDSALYFCASSNRGDTEAFFGQGTRLTVV.

This clone was counted once. This CDR3 is also generated by other DNA sequences in the sample. The rearrangement joins TRBV2 to TRBJ1-2, with D unresolved. The CDR3 totals 12 residues. CDR1 SNHLY and CDR2 FYNNEI come from the germline V gene. V was pared by 0 bases and J by 4 bases, with 3 bases between. The CDR3 here is CASSEASYGYTF. In nucleotides, the CDR3 is TGTGCCAGCAGTGAAGCCAGCTATGGCTACACCTTC.

CDR3 loop: CASSLVPPGTDNTGELFF. The DNA for the CDR3 is TGTGCCAGCAGCTTAGTTCCTCCCGGGACAGACAACACCGGGGAGCTGTTTTTT. The rearrangement uses TRBV7-9 and TRBJ2-2; 7 bases are a match to TRBD1. Germline V CDR1 and CDR2: SEHNR, FQNEAQ (reference sequence). J gave up 2 bases and V 1 base, and 10 bases lay outside the gene matches. This CDR3 is built from 18 residues.

This chain uses TRBV27 with TRBJ1-2; maybe TRBD1 (6 bases). The CDR3 is 15 residues long. Trimming pared 2 bases from V and 2 bases from J, leaving 12 bases between. Per the germline V gene, CDR1 is MNHEY and CDR2 is SMNVEV (reference sequence). This CDR3 is CASSLKGHPNYGYTF. In nucleotides, the CDR3 is TGTGCCAGCAGTTTAAAGGGACACCCAAACTATGGCTACACCTTC.

The chain uses TRBV28 and TRBJ1-4; 7 bases match TRBD1. CDR3 length: 15 residues. V was clipped by 6 bases and J by 8 bases; unmatched bases: 12. In germline, CDR1 is MDHEN, CDR2 SYDVKM. CDR3 protein: CASSLQGLIGEKLFF. In nucleotides, the CDR3 is TGTGCCAGCAGCTTACAGGGGTTGATTGGGGAAAAACTGTTTTTT.

CDR3 DNA: TGCGCCAGCAGCCAGGGCGGTTTGGGACAGGGGAGGTACGAGCAGTACTTC. This translates into CASSQGGLGQGRYEQYF. The V gene is TRBV4-1, the J gene TRBJ2-7, with TRBD1 matching 10 bases. V gave up 3 bases and J gave up 4 bases; unmatched junction bases: 12. Per germline, CDR1 MGHRA and CDR2 YSYEKL. The length of the CDR3 is 17 residues.

The chain carries TRBV11-3 and TRBJ2-7, with a possible D match to TRBD2 (6 bases). The length of the CDR3 is 14 residues. Germline CDR1 reads SGHNT; CDR2 reads YENEEA. The ends were cut back, 6 bases at V and 6 bases at J, with 18 bases in the middle. As DNA, the CDR3 is TGTGCCAGCAGTCCGGTGGGGGGAGGATCCGAGCAGTACTTC. Amino acid sequence: CASSPVGGGSEQYF.

Remarks on this clone: This specimen includes other DNA sequences encoding the same CDR3. The chain couples TRBV5-1 to TRBJ1-1; 8 nucleotides agree with TRBD1. The junction had 2 bases not matched to a gene; V was cut back by 0 bases and J by 1 base. The CDR3 length is 15 residues. The germline gives CDR1 SGHRS, CDR2 YFSETQ. The CDR3 is CASSLGGTGNTEAFF. CDR3 DNA: TGCGCCAGCAGCTTGGGCGGGACAGGGAACACTGAAGCTTTCTTT.

This clone is a singleton in its sample. This chain uses TRBV18 with TRBJ2-7; D perhaps matches TRBD1 (6 bases). CDR1 is KGHSH and CDR2 is LQKENI in the germline V gene. The CDR3 sequence is 14 residues long. The V gene lost 4 bases and the J gene lost 4 bases, with 14 bases spanning the gap. The DNA of the CDR3 is TGTGCCAGCTCACTCTCCTGGACAGCTTACGAGCAGTACTTC. Translation gives CASSLSWTAYEQYF. The whole variable domain, remainder taken from reference TRBV18 and TRBJ2-7, is NAGVMQNPRHLVRRRGQEARLRCSPMKGHSHVYWYRQLPEEGLKFMVYLQKENIIDESGMPKERFSAEFPKEGPSILRIQQVVRGDSAAYFCASSLSWTAYEQYFGPGTRLTVT.

This chain uses TRBV7-3 with TRBJ2-7; 10 bases match TRBD1. J gave up 0 bases and V 5 bases, and 4 bases lay outside the gene matches. The germline V gene encodes CDR1 SGHTA and CDR2 FQGTGA. The CDR3 is 15 residues long. CDR3 coding DNA: TGTGCCAGCAGCCGGGACAGGGGCTACTCCTACGAGCAGTACTTC. Amino acid sequence: CASSRDRGYSYEQYF.

The CDR3 loop reads CARSSGTGVPEYEQYF. CDR3 bases: TGTGCCAGAAGCTCCGGGACAGGGGTCCCAGAGTACGAGCAGTACTTC. The chain employs TRBV5-3 and TRBJ2-7; 10 nucleotides line up with TRBD1. TRBV5-3 is given ORF status, its function remaining uncertain. V lost 3 bases and J lost 4; bases outside the gene matches: 10. The length of the CDR3 is 16 residues.

The chain combines TRBV18 with TRBJ2-1; the match to TRBD2 covers 11 bases. This CDR3 is built from 15 residues. The V gene's germline CDR1 is KGHSH and CDR2 LQKENI. J was trimmed by 6 bases and V by 6 bases; bases with no gene match: 7. In DNA form, the CDR3 reads TGTGCCAGCTCCCAGGGACTAGCGGTGGGCAATGAGCAGTTCTTC. Its protein is CASSQGLAVGNEQFF.

V gene TRBV18 combines with J gene TRBJ1-2; D gene uncertain. V shed 2 bases and J shed 5 bases, with 15 bases lying between them. The CDR3 has 15 amino acids. Germline V gene lookup returns CDR1 KGHSH and CDR2 LQKENI. The CDR3 DNA reads TGTGCCAGCTCACCAGTGAGGCAAACTGGTTATGGCTACACCTTC. It encodes CASSPVRQTGYGYTF.

The CDR3 bases are TGCGCCAGCAGGGACTTTCCCACCGGGGAGCTGTTTTTT. It codes for CASRDFPTGELFF. The V call is TRBV5-1, the J call TRBJ2-2; D might be TRBD2 (5 bases). V dropped 5 bases and J dropped 4 bases, with 9 bases sitting between them. Germline CDR1 and CDR2: SGHRS and YFSETQ. The CDR3 is 13 residues long. The whole variable domain, remainder taken from reference TRBV5-1 and TRBJ2-2, is KAGVTQTPRYLIKTRGQQVTLSCSPISGHRSVSWYQQTPGQGLQFLFEYFSETQRNKGNFPGRFSGRQFSNSRSEMNVSTLELGDSALYLCASRDFPTGELFFGEGSRLTVL.

This clone was seen only once. Additional DNA sequences in this sample encode the identical CDR3. This sequence joins TRBV12-3 or TRBV12-4 and TRBJ1-5; no firm D call. The V and J ends lost 4 bases and 6 bases respectively, with 7 bases between them. The CDR3 spans 12 residues. The CDR3 reads CASSSRSQPQHF. The CDR3 DNA reads as TGTGCCAGCAGTTCACGTAGTCAGCCCCAGCATTTT.

This clone occurred once. The V gene is TRBV6-5, the J gene TRBJ2-7; 10 bases are a match to TRBD1. The CDR3 sequence is 14 residues long. Unmatched junction bases numbered 5, after V lost 7 bases and J lost 2 bases. Germline V gene sequence: CDR1 MNHEY, CDR2 SVGAGI. CDR3 in amino acids: CASIRTGGPYEQYF. The CDR3 coding sequence is TGTGCCAGCATACGGACAGGGGGGCCCTACGAGCAGTACTTC.

The V call is TRBV5-1, the J call TRBJ2-7; D gene uncertain. The CDR3 contains 17 residues. Trimming left V 6 bases short and J 0 bases short, with 22 bases between. In germline, CDR1 is SGHRS, CDR2 YFSETQ. CDR3 amino acids: CASTPSLRSSLSYEQYF. DNA for the CDR3: TGCGCCAGCACCCCTTCCCTCCGGAGCTCCCTCTCCTACGAGCAGTACTTC.

The J gene is TRBJ2-1, the V gene TRBV19, with D possibly matching TRBD2 (5 bases). Trimming pared 6 bases from V and 0 bases from J, leaving 12 bases between. This CDR3 spans 15 amino acids. CDR1 is LNHDA and CDR2 is SQIVND in the germline V gene (reference sequence). For the CDR3, the DNA is TGTGCCAGTAGGAAAACGGGGAGCTCCTACAATGAGCAGTTCTTC. It codes for CASRKTGSSYNEQFF.

This clone occurred once. The rearrangement links TRBV21-1 to TRBJ2-7; TRBD2 is taken as the D call from the table, unchecked against the DNA. TRBV21-1 is deemed a pseudogene. The CDR3 contains 18 residues. The CDR3 loop reads CASSNSVLAGAPTYEQYF. The DNA for the CDR3 is TGTGCCAGCAGCAATTCCGTACTAGCGGGAGCTCCGACCTACGAGCAGTACTTC.